This TCR beta chain was identified during a study of blood T cell repertoires in COVID-19. About the study: The United States, Italy and Spain were the sources of the acute and convalescent COVID-19 samples. The analysed material was cDNA or gDNA that came from T cells, B-cell-depleted T cells, or PBMCs.

V was shortened by 7 bases and J by 0 bases, with 11 bases between the two germline ends. The CDR3 has 14 residues. CDR1 is SNHLY and CDR2 is FYNNEI in the germline V gene. Original handling: Scientists estimated how many nucleated cells there were by amplifying reference gene primers. The protocol was immunoSEQ multiplex PCR, while the TCRdb copy is restricted to in-frame clones and leaves out a portion. Clone size and the V and J calls come from that table; the DNA yielded D and trimming. The data contain 250,000 to 300,000 clones, roughly 91% of them seen just once; the ten biggest clones take up approximately 4.2%.

This rearrangement joins TRBV2 to TRBJ2-3, with a weak D call TRBD2 (5 bases). The sequence was collected from a man aged 35 to 55 with acute or convalescent COVID-19. Input material: peripheral blood. In nucleotides, the CDR3 is TGTGCCAGCAAACCGGGAACTAGCACAGATACGCAGTATTTT. Its translation: CASKPGTSTDTQYF.